This TCR beta chain was retrieved from a study of control samples from healthy donors and cancer patients. Libraries were prepared by immunoSEQ multiplex PCR; TCRdb keeps only in-frame clonotypes and omits some of them. The table shows 100,000 to 150,000 clones, with roughly 84% occurring only once. V dropped 5 bases and J dropped 7; count of bases not matched to a gene: 8. There are 15 residues in the CDR3. CDR1 is SNHLY and CDR2 is FYNNEI in the germline V gene. The rearrangement joins TRBV2 to TRBJ2-1; TRBD2 matches at 10 bases. The clonotype was recovered from a middle-aged man in good health. Sequenced: blood. CDR3 DNA: TGTGCCAGCAGTAGAAGCGGGGGGGCGTTTAATGAGCAGTTCTTC. Protein product: CASSRSGGAFNEQFF.